These 23 T cell receptor beta chains share one sample of origin, sequenced in a study of cytomegalovirus exposure and HLA in healthy donors. The PCR contained 60 Vbeta and 13 Jbeta primers. TCRdb keeps only in-frame clones here, not all; method: immunoSEQ multiplex PCR. The table shows 150,000 to 200,000 clones, with approximately 80% occurring only once. Sequencing was performed on PBMCs. The receptors were gathered from a woman younger than 35 in good health and CMV-seropositive.

The J gene is TRBJ2-7, the V gene TRBV27; D not certain. Trimming left V 2 bases short and J 2 bases short, with 10 bases between. The CDR3 is 14 amino acids. Germline assignment: CDR1 MNHEY and CDR2 SMNVEV (reference sequence). The CDR3 loop reads CASSLKSTTYEQYF. CDR3 coding DNA: TGTGCCAGCAGTTTAAAGAGTACCACCTACGAGCAGTACTTC.

This chain joins TRBV29-1 and TRBJ2-1, with D possibly matching TRBD2 (5 bases). This CDR3 has 13 residues. Trimming pared 1 base from V and 6 bases from J, leaving 10 bases between. Germline V gives CDR1 SQVTM, CDR2 ANQGSEA. In nucleotides, the CDR3 is TGCAGCGTTGAAGGAGGGTGGAGCAATGAGCAGTTCTTC. As protein: CSVEGGWSNEQFF.

The gene calls are TRBV10-1 and TRBJ1-5; TRBD1 is a possible D gene (5 bases). The CDR3 is made up of 18 amino acids. Germline CDR1 WNHNN, CDR2 SYGVQD (reference sequence). The V end was cut by 6 bases, the J end by 0 bases, with 21 bases between. In nucleotides, the CDR3 is TGCGCCAGCAGCGTCATGAGCCCCCCGGACAATAGCAATCAGCCCCAGCATTTT. Its translation: CASSVMSPPDNSNQPQHF.

The chain recombines TRBV30 with TRBJ1-2; D call uncertain. The CDR3 has 13 amino acids. Trimming pared 2 bases from V and 5 bases from J, leaving 12 bases between. Germline assignment: CDR1 GTSNPN and CDR2 SVGIG (reference sequence). The CDR3 nucleotides are TGTGCCTGGAGTTGGGTGGGGAGTTATGGCTACACCTTC. Translation gives CAWSWVGSYGYTF.

The chain recombines TRBV6-4 with TRBJ1-5; D remains ambiguous. The V and J ends lost 1 base and 6 bases respectively, with 7 bases between them. The germline V gene encodes CDR1 MRHNA and CDR2 SNTAGT. The CDR3 contains 13 residues. This chain's CDR3 is CASSDLPGQPQHF. For the CDR3, the DNA is TGTGCCAGCAGTGACTTACCAGGTCAGCCCCAGCATTTT.

The chain uses TRBV5-1 and TRBJ2-7, with TRBD2 identical over 7 bases. The CDR3 extends over 17 amino acids. The V gene end was trimmed by 0 bases and the J gene end by 2 bases; junction bases not matched to a gene: 11. CDR1 and CDR2 (germline): SGHRS, YFSETQ. The CDR3 is CASSLAFRGGGTYEQYF. The CDR3 nucleotides are TGCGCCAGCAGCTTGGCCTTTCGTGGGGGGGGGACCTACGAGCAGTACTTC.

The rearrangement uses TRBV7-2 and TRBJ1-1; D is unresolved. V gave up 0 bases and J gave up 3 bases, with 11 bases separating them. This CDR3 comprises 15 residues. Per germline, CDR1 SGHTA and CDR2 FQGNSA. CDR3 protein: CASSLASGRDTEAFF. The DNA for the CDR3 is TGTGCCAGCAGCTTAGCGTCCGGGAGGGACACTGAAGCTTTCTTT. The complete variable domain, with remaining parts taken from reference TRBV7-2 and TRBJ1-1, reads GAGVSQSPSNKVTEKGKDVELRCDPISGHTALYWYRQSLGQGLEFLIYFQGNSAPDKSGLPSDRFSAERTGGSVSTLTIQRTQQEDSAVYLCASSLASGRDTEAFFGQGTRLTVV.

The rearrangement links TRBV6-5 to TRBJ1-5; 7 nucleotides line up with TRBD1. V trimming: 8 bases; J trimming: 5 bases; junction bases outside the gene matches: 6. This CDR3 comprises 13 residues. CDR1 and CDR2 from the germline V gene are MNHEY and SVGAGI. CDR3 sequence (DNA): TGTGCCAGCCGAGGACAGGTCTATCAGCCCCAGCATTTT. Protein product: CASRGQVYQPQHF.

The genes are TRBV15 and TRBJ1-2, with TRBD1 identical over 7 bases. This CDR3 comprises 14 residues. Germline assignment: CDR1 LNHNV and CDR2 YYDKDF (reference sequence). J gave up 10 bases and V 0 bases, and 8 bases lay outside the gene matches. CDR3 nucleotide sequence: TGTGCCACCAGCAGAGATAGGACAGGCGGGTCCTACACCTTC. Translation gives CATSRDRTGGSYTF.

There are a few counts of this clone. The V gene is TRBV30, the J gene TRBJ2-1; a possible D gene is TRBD2 (6 bases). V gave up 4 bases and J gave up 0 bases, with 10 bases separating them. Germline lookup yields CDR1 GTSNPN and CDR2 SVGIG (reference sequence). The CDR3 is made up of 14 amino acids. The CDR3 reads CAWTGDPSYNEQFF. Written as DNA, the CDR3 is TGTGCCTGGACGGGGGACCCCTCCTACAATGAGCAGTTCTTC.

The chain is built from TRBV9 and TRBJ2-6; D not resolved. Trimming removed 2 bases from V and 0 bases from J, with 3 bases in between. The germline V gene has CDR1 SGDLS and CDR2 YYNGEE. The CDR3 extends over 14 amino acids. The CDR3 loop is CASSVGSGANVLTF. As DNA, the CDR3 is TGTGCCAGCAGCGTCGGCTCTGGGGCCAACGTCCTGACTTTC.

The chain joins TRBV2 to TRBJ2-7; D unresolved. The CDR3 extends over 12 amino acids. CDR1 is SNHLY and CDR2 is FYNNEI in the germline V gene. V lost 11 bases to trimming and J lost 3 bases, with 14 bases between them. The CDR3 sequence: CAGQSDFYEQYF. CDR3 nucleotide sequence: TGTGCCGGCCAGTCAGACTTCTACGAGCAGTACTTC.

This clone was detected only once. The rearrangement joins TRBV6-5 to TRBJ1-1; the match to TRBD1 covers 7 bases. The CDR3 is made up of 15 amino acids. V was clipped by 5 bases and J by 9 bases; unmatched bases: 15. The germline gives CDR1 MNHEY, CDR2 SVGAGI. The DNA of the CDR3 is TGTGCCAGCAGTCCTCAATCCACAGGGGAAAGGAAAGCTTTCTTT. Translated: CASSPQSTGERKAFF.

The V call is TRBV5-1, the J call TRBJ1-2; TRBD1 is a possible D gene (5 bases). The V gene's germline CDR1 is SGHRS and CDR2 YFSETQ. With 3 bases removed from V and 6 bases from J, the gap between germline ends came to 18 bases. The CDR3 extends over 15 amino acids. For the CDR3, the DNA is TGCGCCAGCAGCTCGTTCGGAGGGGCGTCCCATGGCTACACCTTC. It yields the protein CASSSFGGASHGYTF.

The chain recombines TRBV16 with TRBJ2-2; D remains unclear. The CDR3 runs 17 residues. The V gene's germline CDR1 is KGHSY and CDR2 FQNENV. Trimming removed 2 bases at V and 1 base at J, with 14 bases between. DNA of the CDR3: TGTGCCAGCAGCCAAGCGGCGTCAGCCCTGAACACCGGGGAGCTGTTTTTT. It is translated as CASSQAASALNTGELFF.

The rearrangement joins TRBV5-1 to TRBJ1-1, with 7 bases fitting TRBD1. Germline assignment: CDR1 SGHRS and CDR2 YFSETQ. There are 15 residues in the CDR3. Trimming removed 1 base from V and 2 bases from J; junction bases left unmatched: 5. CDR3 nucleotides: TGCGCCAGCAGCTTGAGACAGGGAGAAAACACTGAAGCTTTCTTT. Translation gives CASSLRQGENTEAFF.

The chain is built from TRBV10-2 and TRBJ1-4, with a possible D match to TRBD1 (5 bases). V gave up 6 bases and J gave up 0 bases, with 14 bases separating them. The V gene's germline CDR1 is WSHSY and CDR2 SAAADI. The CDR3 contains 16 residues. The DNA for the CDR3 is TGCGCCAGCAGCCCTGACAGCGTAACAACTAATGAAAAACTGTTTTTT. This sequence encodes CASSPDSVTTNEKLFF.

This rearrangement joins TRBV7-9 to TRBJ2-7, with 9 bases identical to TRBD1. The CDR3 loop spans 14 amino acids. Germline V lookup: CDR1 SEHNR, CDR2 FQNEAQ (reference sequence). V shed 2 bases and J 6 bases; nucleotides not matched to a gene: 5. CDR3 sequence reads: CASSLHRGPVEQYF. The CDR3 nucleotides are TGTGCCAGCAGCTTACACAGGGGGCCGGTCGAGCAGTACTTC. Filled out from reference TRBV7-9 and TRBJ2-7, the complete variable domain reads DTGVSQNPRHKITKRGQNVTFRCDPISEHNRLYWYRQTLGQGPEFLTYFQNEAQLEKSRLLSDRFSAERPKGSFSTLEIQRTEQGDSAMYLCASSLHRGPVEQYFGPGTRLTVT.

This chain links TRBV28 with TRBJ2-1, with D perhaps TRBD1 (6 bases). The CDR3 contains 17 residues. Germline V gene sequence: CDR1 MDHEN, CDR2 SYDVKM. Trimming removed 4 bases at V and 8 bases at J, with 24 bases between. This CDR3 is CASSWASSAGASHEQFF. The CDR3 region has the DNA TGTGCCAGCAGTTGGGCTAGTTCGGCAGGGGCGTCCCATGAGCAGTTCTTC.

The chain carries TRBV19 and TRBJ2-7, with D maybe TRBD1 (5 bases). Germline lookup yields CDR1 LNHDA and CDR2 SQIVND (reference sequence). Trimming removed 1 base from V and 7 bases from J, with 11 bases in between. The CDR3 length is 13 residues. The CDR3 loop is CASSIVQGGEQYV. DNA for the CDR3: TGTGCCAGTAGTATAGTTCAGGGTGGAGAGCAGTACGTC.

The chain couples TRBV25-1 to TRBJ1-1; 9 nucleotides align to TRBD1. CDR1 is MGHDK, CDR2 SYGVNS, per germline. V was pared by 7 bases and J by 0 bases, with 6 bases of the junction left unmatched. This CDR3 contains 15 residues. The CDR3 DNA reads TGTGCCAGCATTCCTGGACAGGGGATGAACACTGAAGCTTTCTTT. This gives the protein CASIPGQGMNTEAFF.

This chain uses TRBV4-1 with TRBJ1-4; D not certain. CDR3 length: 16 residues. Trimming removed 1 base from V and 5 bases from J, with 14 bases in between. Germline CDR1 reads MGHRA; CDR2 reads YSYEKL. The CDR3 spells CASSQVKHAINEKLFF. The CDR3 coding sequence is TGCGCCAGCAGCCAAGTCAAGCACGCAATAAATGAAAAACTGTTTTTT.

The chain recombines TRBV11-3 with TRBJ2-4; 7 bases line up with TRBD2. Germline V gene data show CDR1 as SGHNT and CDR2 as YENEEA. The CDR3 runs to 18 residues. V trimming: 4 bases; J trimming: 0 bases; junction bases outside the gene matches: 12. As DNA, the CDR3 is TGTGCCAGCAGCTCGGGTCGGGGGAGGGACCTAGCCAAAAACATTCAGTACTTC. Encoded protein: CASSSGRGRDLAKNIQYF.